This entry concerns a single T cell receptor (beta chain). The data were taken from a study of blood T cell repertoires in COVID-19. This CDR3 region has 12 residues. Looked up from germline, CDR1 is SGHAT and CDR2 is FQNNGV. Trimming pared 5 bases from V and 3 bases from J, leaving 7 bases between. The method was immunoSEQ multiplex PCR; TCRdb's version includes in-frame clones alone and lacks a portion of them. The profile shows about 150,000 clones, 75% to 90% of them singletons. The sequenced sample was peripheral blood. The TCR comes from a man aged 55-75 years with active or convalescent COVID-19. V usage is TRBV11-2 and J usage is TRBJ1-2; tentative D call: TRBD1 (6 bases). In DNA form, the CDR3 reads TGTGCCAGCAGCCGACAGGACTATGGCTACACCTTC. Translation gives CASSRQDYGYTF.